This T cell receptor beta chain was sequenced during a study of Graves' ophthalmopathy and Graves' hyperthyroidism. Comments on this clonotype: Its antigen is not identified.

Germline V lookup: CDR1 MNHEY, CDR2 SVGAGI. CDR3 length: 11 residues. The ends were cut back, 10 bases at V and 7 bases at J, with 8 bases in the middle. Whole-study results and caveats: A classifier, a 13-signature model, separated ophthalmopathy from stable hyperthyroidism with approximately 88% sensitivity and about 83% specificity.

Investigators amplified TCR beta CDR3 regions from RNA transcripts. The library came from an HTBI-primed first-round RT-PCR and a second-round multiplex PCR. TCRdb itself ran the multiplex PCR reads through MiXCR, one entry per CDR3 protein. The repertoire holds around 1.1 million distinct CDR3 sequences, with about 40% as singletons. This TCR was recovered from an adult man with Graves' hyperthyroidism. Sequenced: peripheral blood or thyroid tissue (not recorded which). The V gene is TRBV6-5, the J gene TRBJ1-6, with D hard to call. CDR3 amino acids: CAISYNSPLHF. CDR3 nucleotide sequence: TGTGCCATCAGCTACAATTCACCCCTCCACTTT.